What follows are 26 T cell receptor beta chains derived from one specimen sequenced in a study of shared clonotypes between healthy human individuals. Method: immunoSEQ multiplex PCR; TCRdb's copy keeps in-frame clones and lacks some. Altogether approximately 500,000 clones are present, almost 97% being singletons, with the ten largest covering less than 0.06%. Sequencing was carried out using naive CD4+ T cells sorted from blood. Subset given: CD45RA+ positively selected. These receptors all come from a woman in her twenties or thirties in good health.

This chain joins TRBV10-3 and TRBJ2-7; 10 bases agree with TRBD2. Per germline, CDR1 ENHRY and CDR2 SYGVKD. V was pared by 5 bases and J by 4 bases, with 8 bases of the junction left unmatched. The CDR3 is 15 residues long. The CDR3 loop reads CAISPLAGVGYEQYF. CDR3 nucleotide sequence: TGTGCCATCAGTCCTCTAGCGGGAGTAGGTTACGAGCAGTACTTC.

CDR3 region: CASSPRTGSDTEAFF. CDR3 DNA: TGCGCCAGCAGCCCCCGGACAGGTAGCGACACTGAAGCTTTCTTT. This chain uses TRBV4-1 with TRBJ1-1; TRBD1 agrees at 7 bases. The V gene end was trimmed by 4 bases and the J gene end by 3 bases; junction bases not matched to a gene: 8. Per the germline V gene, CDR1 is MGHRA and CDR2 is YSYEKL. The CDR3 runs 15 residues.

The CDR3 loop reads CASSSPTSVNEQFF. DNA for the CDR3: TGTGCCAGCAGCTCCCCGACTAGCGTCAATGAGCAGTTCTTC. The V gene is TRBV9, the J gene TRBJ2-1; 8 nucleotides line up with TRBD2. With 4 bases clipped from V and 6 bases from J, the junction kept 6 bases outside the gene matches. The CDR3 sequence is 14 residues long. Germline V gives CDR1 SGDLS, CDR2 YYNGEE.

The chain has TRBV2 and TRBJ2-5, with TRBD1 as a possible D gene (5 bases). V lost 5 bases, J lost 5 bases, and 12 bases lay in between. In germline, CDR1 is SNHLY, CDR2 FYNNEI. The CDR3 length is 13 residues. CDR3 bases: TGTGCCAGCAGTCGGCAGGGTTGGGAGACCCAGTACTTC. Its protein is CASSRQGWETQYF.

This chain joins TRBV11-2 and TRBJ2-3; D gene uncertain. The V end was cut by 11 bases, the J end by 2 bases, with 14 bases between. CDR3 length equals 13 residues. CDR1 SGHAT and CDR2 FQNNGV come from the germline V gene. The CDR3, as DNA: TGTGCCGGTTCGTCACCGTACACAGATACGCAGTATTTT. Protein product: CAGSSPYTDTQYF.

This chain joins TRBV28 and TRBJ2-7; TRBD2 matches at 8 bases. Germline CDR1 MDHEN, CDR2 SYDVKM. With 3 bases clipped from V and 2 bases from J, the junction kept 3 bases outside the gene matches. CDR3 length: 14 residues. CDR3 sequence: CASSFGGRPYEQYF. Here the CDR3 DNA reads TGTGCCAGCAGTTTTGGCGGGAGGCCCTACGAGCAGTACTTC.

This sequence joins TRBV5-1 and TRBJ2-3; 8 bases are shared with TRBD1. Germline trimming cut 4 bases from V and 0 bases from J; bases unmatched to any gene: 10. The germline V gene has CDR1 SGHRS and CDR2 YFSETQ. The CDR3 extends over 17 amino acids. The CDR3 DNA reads TGCGCCAGCAGCCCGCCGGGACAGGCTAGAAGCACAGATACGCAGTATTTT. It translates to CASSPPGQARSTDTQYF.

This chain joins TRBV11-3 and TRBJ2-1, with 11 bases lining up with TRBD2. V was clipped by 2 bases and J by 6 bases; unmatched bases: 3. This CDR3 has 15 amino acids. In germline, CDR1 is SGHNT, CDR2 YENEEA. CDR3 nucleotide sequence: TGTGCCAGCAGCTTAAGGCTAGCGGGGGGCAATGAGCAGTTCTTC. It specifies CASSLRLAGGNEQFF.

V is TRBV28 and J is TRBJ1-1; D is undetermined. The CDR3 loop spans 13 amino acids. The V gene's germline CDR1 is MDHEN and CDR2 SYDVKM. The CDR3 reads CALTRAENTEAFF. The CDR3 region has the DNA TGTGCGCTTACCCGCGCCGAAAACACTGAAGCTTTCTTT. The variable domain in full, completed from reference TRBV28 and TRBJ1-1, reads DVKVTQSSRYLVKRTGEKVFLECVQDMDHENMFWYRQDPGLGLRLIYFSYDVKMKEKGDIPEGYSVSREKKERFSLILESASTNQTSMYLCALTRAENTEAFFGQGTRLTVV.

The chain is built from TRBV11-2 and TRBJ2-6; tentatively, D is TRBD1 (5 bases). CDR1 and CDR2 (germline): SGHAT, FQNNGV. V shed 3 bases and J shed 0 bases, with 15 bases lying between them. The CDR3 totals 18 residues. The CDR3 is CASSFKGIRASGANVLTF. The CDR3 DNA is TGTGCCAGCAGCTTCAAGGGGATTCGCGCCTCTGGGGCCAACGTCCTGACTTTC.

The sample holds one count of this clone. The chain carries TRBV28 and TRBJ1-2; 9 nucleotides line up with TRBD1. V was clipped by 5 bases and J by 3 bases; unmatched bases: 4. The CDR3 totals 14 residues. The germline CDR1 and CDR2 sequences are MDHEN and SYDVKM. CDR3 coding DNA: TGTGCCAGCAGTACTACAGGGGGCCACTATGGCTACACCTTC. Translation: CASSTTGGHYGYTF.

The CDR3 loop is CASSLASFETSPYEQYF. CDR3 bases: TGTGCCAGCAGCTTAGCAAGTTTCGAGACTAGCCCCTACGAGCAGTACTTC. The rearrangement joins TRBV7-9 to TRBJ2-7, with TRBD2 identical over 7 bases. The V gene's germline CDR1 is SEHNR and CDR2 FQNEAQ (reference sequence). The CDR3 totals 17 residues. V lost 0 bases and J lost 2; bases outside the gene matches: 10.

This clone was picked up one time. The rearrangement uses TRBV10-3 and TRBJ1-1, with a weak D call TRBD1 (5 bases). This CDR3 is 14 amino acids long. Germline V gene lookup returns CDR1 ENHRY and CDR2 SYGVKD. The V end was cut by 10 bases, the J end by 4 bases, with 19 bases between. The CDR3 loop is CATRRGGTGTEAFF. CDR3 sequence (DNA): TGTGCCACTCGGAGGGGAGGGACCGGCACTGAAGCTTTCTTT.

In DNA form, the CDR3 reads TGTGCCAGCGCAGCCGGGACTAGCGTCGCCGGGGAGCTGTTTTTT. It encodes CASAAGTSVAGELFF. V usage is TRBV18 and J usage is TRBJ2-2, with TRBD2 matching 10 bases. There are 15 residues in the CDR3. CDR1 and CDR2 from the germline V gene are KGHSH and LQKENI. J was trimmed by 6 bases and V by 8 bases; bases with no gene match: 9.

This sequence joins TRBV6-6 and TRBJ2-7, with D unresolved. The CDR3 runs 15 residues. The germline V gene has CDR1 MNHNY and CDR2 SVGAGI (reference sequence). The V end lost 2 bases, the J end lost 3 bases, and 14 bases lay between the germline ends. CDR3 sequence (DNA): TGTGCCAGCAGTTACGCGGTGCTAGGAGACTACGAGCAGTACTTC. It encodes CASSYAVLGDYEQYF.

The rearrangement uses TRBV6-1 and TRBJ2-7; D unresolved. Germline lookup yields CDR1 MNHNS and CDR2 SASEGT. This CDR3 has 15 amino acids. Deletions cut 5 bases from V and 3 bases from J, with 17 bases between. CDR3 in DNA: TGTGCCAGCAGTCCCGGTTCCGCTCCTAGCTACGAGCAGTACTTC. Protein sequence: CASSPGSAPSYEQYF.

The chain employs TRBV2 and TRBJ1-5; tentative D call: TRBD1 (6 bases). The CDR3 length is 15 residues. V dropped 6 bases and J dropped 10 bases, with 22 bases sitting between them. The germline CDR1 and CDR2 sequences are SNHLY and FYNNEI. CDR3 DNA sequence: TGTGCCAGCAGGGACGATAGGTGGGGGGGCGAACCCCAGCATTTT. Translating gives CASRDDRWGGEPQHF.

This CDR3 reads CASSPRQIRNQPQHF. The CDR3 DNA is TGTGCCAGCAGCCCCCGACAGATCCGCAATCAGCCCCAGCATTTT. The rearrangement links TRBV28 to TRBJ1-5; D may be TRBD1 (5 bases). Trimming left V 6 bases short and J 2 bases short, with 14 bases between. The germline V gene has CDR1 MDHEN and CDR2 SYDVKM. This CDR3 contains 15 residues. The full variable domain, its missing parts supplied by reference TRBV28 and TRBJ1-5, is DVKVTQSSRYLVKRTGEKVFLECVQDMDHENMFWYRQDPGLGLRLIYFSYDVKMKEKGDIPEGYSVSREKKERFSLILESASTNQTSMYLCASSPRQIRNQPQHFGDGTRLSIL.

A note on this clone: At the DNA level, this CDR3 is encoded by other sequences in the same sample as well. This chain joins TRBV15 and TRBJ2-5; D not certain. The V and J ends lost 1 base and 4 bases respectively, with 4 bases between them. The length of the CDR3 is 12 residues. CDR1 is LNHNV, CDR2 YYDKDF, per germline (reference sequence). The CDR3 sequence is CATSRGGETQYF. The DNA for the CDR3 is TGTGCCACCAGCAGAGGGGGAGAGACCCAGTACTTC.

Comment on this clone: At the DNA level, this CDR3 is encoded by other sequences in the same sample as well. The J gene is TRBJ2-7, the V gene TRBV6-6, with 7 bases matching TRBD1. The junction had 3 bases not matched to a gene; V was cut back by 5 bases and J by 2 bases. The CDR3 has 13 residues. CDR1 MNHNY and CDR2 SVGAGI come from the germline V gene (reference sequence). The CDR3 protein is CASSPGTAYEQYF. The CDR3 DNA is TGTGCCAGCAGTCCCGGGACAGCCTACGAGCAGTACTTC.

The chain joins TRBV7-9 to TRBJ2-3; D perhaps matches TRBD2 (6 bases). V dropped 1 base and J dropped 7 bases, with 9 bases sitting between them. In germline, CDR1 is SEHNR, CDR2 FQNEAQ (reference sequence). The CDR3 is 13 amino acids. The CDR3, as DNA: TGTGCCAGCAGCTTAGGGGGGAGGAATACGCAGTATTTT. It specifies CASSLGGRNTQYF.

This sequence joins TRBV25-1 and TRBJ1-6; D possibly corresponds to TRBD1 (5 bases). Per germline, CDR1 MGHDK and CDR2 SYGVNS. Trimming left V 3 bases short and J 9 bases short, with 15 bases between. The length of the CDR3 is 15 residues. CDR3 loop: CASSDARDYASPLHF. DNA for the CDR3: TGTGCCAGCAGTGACGCACGGGACTATGCTTCACCCCTCCACTTT.

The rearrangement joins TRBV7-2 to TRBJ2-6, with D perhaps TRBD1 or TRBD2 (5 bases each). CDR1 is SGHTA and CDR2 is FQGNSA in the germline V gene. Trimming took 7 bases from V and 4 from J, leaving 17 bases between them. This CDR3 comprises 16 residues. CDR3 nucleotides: TGTGCCAGCAAACTCCCGTGGGGGTCGGGGGCCAACGTCCTGACTTTC. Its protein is CASKLPWGSGANVLTF.

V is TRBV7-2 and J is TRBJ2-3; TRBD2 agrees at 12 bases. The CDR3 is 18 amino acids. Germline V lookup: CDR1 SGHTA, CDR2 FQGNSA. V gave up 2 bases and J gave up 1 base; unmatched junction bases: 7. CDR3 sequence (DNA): TGTGCCAGCAGCTTACTAGCGGGAGGGCCATCGGGCACAGATACGCAGTATTTT. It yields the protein CASSLLAGGPSGTDTQYF.

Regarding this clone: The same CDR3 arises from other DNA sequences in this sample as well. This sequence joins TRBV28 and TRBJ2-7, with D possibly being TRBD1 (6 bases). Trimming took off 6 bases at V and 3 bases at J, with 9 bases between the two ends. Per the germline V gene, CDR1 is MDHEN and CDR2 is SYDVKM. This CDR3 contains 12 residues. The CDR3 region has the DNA TGTGCCAGCAGCCAACAGGGCTACGAGCAGTACTTC. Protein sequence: CASSQQGYEQYF.

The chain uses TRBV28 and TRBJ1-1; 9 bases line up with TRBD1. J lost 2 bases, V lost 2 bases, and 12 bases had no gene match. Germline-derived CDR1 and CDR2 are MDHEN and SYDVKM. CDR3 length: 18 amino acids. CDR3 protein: CASSLRSLGQGSNTEAFF. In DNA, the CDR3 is TGTGCCAGCAGTTTAAGATCTCTGGGACAGGGCTCCAACACTGAAGCTTTCTTT.